This is a list of T cell receptor beta chains from one sample in a study of T cell responses to AZD1222 COVID-19 vaccine. Libraries were prepared by immunoSEQ multiplex PCR; TCRdb keeps only in-frame clonotypes and omits some of them. The data hold around 120,000 clones, with 90% to 95% observed a single time. Source: peripheral blood, taken on day 0 of AZD1222 vaccination. These receptors were taken from an adult in good health. The conserved cysteine and the conserved F or W are not part of the CDR3 here.

J gene | CDR3 length | V gene | CDR3 protein
TRBJ1-1 | 13 | TRBV19 | ASSITAQGNTEAF
TRBJ2-3 | 12 | TRBV6-5 | ASLDRGLTDTQY
TRBJ1-2 | 13 | TRBV5-4 | ASSLARGTNYGYT
TRBJ2-1 | 10 | TRBV6-5 | ASRGIGTSFF
TRBJ1-2 | 13 | TRBV6-1 | ASSEAAGTGKGYT
TRBJ1-4 | 13 | TRBV19 | ASSITGSTNEKLF
TRBJ1-4 | 13 | TRBV19 | ASRLNQGADEKLF
TRBJ1-3 | 14 | TRBV5-1 | ASRGGPGQGTNTIY
TRBJ1-3 | 11 | TRBV6-5 | ASRGSSGNTIY
TRBJ2-4 | 20 | TRBV13 | ASSLGRGWDLSRGQKLNIQY
TRBJ1-5 | 15 | TRBV19 | ASTSHRQGGLNQPQH
TRBJ2-1 | 16 | TRBV18 | ASAKILSTGGTYNEQF
TRBJ1-5 | 14 | TRBV4-1 | ASSQLGQGRYQPQH
TRBJ2-5 | 11 | TRBV9 | ASSDGQGAAQY
TRBJ1-4 | 11 | TRBV9 | ASSARVGEKLF
TRBJ1-3 | 15 | TRBV10-3 | AIRREGQGYSGNTIY
TRBJ1-2 | 14 | TRBV10-1 | ASSESRRGLHYGYT
TRBJ1-1 | 11 | TRBV4-1 | ASSQDMGRGAF
TRBJ1-1 | 13 | TRBV19 | ASSPPGRVYTEAF
TRBJ1-1 | 11 | TRBV18 | ASSLGQNTEAF
TRBJ1-1 | 12 | TRBV2 | ASSDEGAGTEAF
TRBJ2-3 | 14 | TRBV11-3 | ASSLQGLGGTDTQY